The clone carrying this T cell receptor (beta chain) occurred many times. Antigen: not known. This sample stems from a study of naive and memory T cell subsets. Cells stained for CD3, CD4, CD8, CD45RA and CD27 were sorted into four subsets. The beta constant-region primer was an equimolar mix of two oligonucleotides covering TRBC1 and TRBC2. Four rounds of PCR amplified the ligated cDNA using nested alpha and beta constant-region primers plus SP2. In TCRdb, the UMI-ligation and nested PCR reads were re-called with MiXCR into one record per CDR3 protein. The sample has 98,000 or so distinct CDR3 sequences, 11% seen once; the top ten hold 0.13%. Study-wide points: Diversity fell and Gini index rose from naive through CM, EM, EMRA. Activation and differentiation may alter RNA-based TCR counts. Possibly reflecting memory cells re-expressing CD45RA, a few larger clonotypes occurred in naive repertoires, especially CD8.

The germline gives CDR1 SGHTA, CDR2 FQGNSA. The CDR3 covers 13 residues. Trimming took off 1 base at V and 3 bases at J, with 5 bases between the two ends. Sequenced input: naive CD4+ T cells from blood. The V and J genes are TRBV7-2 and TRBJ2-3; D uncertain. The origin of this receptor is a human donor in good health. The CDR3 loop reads CASSLGRTDTQYF. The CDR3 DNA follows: TGTGCCAGCAGCTTAGGTAGAACAGATACGCAGTATTTT.